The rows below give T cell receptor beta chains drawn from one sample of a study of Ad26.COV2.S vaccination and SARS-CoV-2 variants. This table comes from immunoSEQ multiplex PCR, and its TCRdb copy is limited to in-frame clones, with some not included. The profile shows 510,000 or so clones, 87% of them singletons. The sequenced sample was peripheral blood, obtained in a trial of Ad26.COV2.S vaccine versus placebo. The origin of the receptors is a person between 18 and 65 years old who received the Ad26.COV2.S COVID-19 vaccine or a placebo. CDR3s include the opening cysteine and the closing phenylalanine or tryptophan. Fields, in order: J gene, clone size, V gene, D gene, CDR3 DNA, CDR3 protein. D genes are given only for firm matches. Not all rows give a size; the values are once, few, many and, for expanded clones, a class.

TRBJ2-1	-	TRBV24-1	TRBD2	TGTGCCACCAGTGGGGGGGCGGGAGGTCTGAATGAGCAGTTCTTC	CATSGGAGGLNEQFF
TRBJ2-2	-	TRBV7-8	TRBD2	TGTGCCAGCAGCTTAGTCGGACTAGCGGGAGCGAACACCGGGGAGCTGTTTTTT	CASSLVGLAGANTGELFF
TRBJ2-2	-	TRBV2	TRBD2	TGTGCCAGCAGTAAATCACTAGCGGGAATTACGAACACCGGGGAGCTGTTTTTT	CASSKSLAGITNTGELFF
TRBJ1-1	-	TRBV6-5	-	TGTGCCAGCAAGGCGGGACGGATGAACACTGAAGCTTTCTTT	CASKAGRMNTEAFF
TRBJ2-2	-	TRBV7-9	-	TGTGCCAGCACCCTCGGGGCCGGGGAGCTGTTTTTT	CASTLGAGELFF
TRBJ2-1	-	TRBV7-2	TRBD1	TGTGCCAGCAGCCGGGACAGGGAATCCAATGAGCAGTTCTTC	CASSRDRESNEQFF
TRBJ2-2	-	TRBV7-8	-	TGTGCCAGCAGCTTCGTCTCAGCGGGGGAGCTGTTTTTT	CASSFVSAGELFF
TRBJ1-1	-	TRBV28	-	TGTGCCAGTGAGGGACAGAACACTGAAGCTTTCTTT	CASEGQNTEAFF
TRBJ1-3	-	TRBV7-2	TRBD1	TGTGCCAGCAGCGCAGGGACAGGGGCTGGAAACACCATATATTTT	CASSAGTGAGNTIYF
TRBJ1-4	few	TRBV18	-	TGTGCCAGCGGTACCGGGGCCCAGGGTGAAAAACTGTTTTTT	CASGTGAQGEKLFF
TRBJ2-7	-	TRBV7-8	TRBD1	TGTGCCAGCAGCCGAGGAGGGACAGGGCTCAACGAGCAGTACTTC	CASSRGGTGLNEQYF
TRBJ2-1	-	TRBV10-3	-	TGTGCCATCAGTCTGGACGATTATGAGCAGTTCTTC	CAISLDDYEQFF
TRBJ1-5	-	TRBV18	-	TGTGCCAGCTCCCGATATCAACTCGGGACATCGAGCAATCAGCCCCAGCATTTT	CASSRYQLGTSSNQPQHF
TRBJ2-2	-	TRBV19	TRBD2	TGTGCCAGTACGCGGGAGTCGAACACCGGGGAGCTGTTTTTT	CASTRESNTGELFF
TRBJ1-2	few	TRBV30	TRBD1	TGTGCCTGGACCACAGGGGCGAGGGGCTACACCTTC	CAWTTGARGYTF
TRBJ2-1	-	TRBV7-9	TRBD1	TGTGCCAGCAGCTCTTCGGACAGGGCGAACTACAATGAGCAGTTCTTC	CASSSSDRANYNEQFF
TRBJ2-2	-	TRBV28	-	TGTGCCAGCAATGATCGAGCGGAGCCGCTTCGTTTTGGGGCCGGGGAGCTGTTTTTT	CASNDRAEPLRFGAGELFF
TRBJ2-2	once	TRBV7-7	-	TGTGCTAGCAGCGTAGAACTACTCACCGGGGAGCTGTTTTTT	CASSVELLTGELFF
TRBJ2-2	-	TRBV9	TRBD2	TGTGCCAGCAGCATCTCTAGCGGGAGAACCCCCGGGGAGCTGTTTTTT	CASSISSGRTPGELFF
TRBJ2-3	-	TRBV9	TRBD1	TGTGCCAGCAGCGCCCGACAGGGGGGAGTGGCAGATACGCAGTATTTT	CASSARQGGVADTQYF
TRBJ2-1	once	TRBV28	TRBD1	TGTGCCAGCACCGAAATCTCAGGAGGGGACAGGGTATACAATGAGCAGTTCTTC	CASTEISGGDRVYNEQFF
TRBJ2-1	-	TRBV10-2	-	TGCGCCAGCAGTGAGATGCGTGAGCTTTACAATGAGCAGTTCTTC	CASSEMRELYNEQFF
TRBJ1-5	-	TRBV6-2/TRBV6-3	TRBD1	TGTGCCAGCAGTTATGGTTGGGCCAGGGGGCTTGGGGGTGGACAGCCCCAGCATTTT	CASSYGWARGLGGGQPQHF
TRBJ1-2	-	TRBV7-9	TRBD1	TGTGCCAGCAGCTTAGAGGGGGCTCCCTATGGCTACACCTTC	CASSLEGAPYGYTF
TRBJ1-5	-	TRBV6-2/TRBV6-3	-	TGTGCCAGCAGTTACTCGCTACTGCGGGGCAATCAGCCCCAGCATTTT	CASSYSLLRGNQPQHF
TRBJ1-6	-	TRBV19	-	TGTGCCAGTGCCGACTTTGGGCGATCACCCCTCCACTTT	CASADFGRSPLHF
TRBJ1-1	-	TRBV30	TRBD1	TGTGCCTGGGACAGGGGAGGAGGCACTGAAGCTTTCTTT	CAWDRGGGTEAFF
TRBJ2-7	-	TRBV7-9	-	TGTGCCAGCAGCCCCGGCGGGGCGATATACGAGCAGTACTTC	CASSPGGAIYEQYF
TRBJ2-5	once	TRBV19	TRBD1	TGTGCCAGTAGGGTACAGGGGGGATTTCAAGAGACCCAGTACTTC	CASRVQGGFQETQYF
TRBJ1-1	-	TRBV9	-	TGTGCCAGCAGCCCCACGCAACGACCGGGCCCTTCCATGAACACTGAAGCTTTCTTT	CASSPTQRPGPSMNTEAFF
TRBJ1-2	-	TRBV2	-	TGTGCCAGCAGTGCTGAGGACGCTAACTATGGCTACACCTTC	CASSAEDANYGYTF
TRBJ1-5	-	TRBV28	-	TGTGCCAGCAGAACAGGTAGCAATCAGCCCCAGCATTTT	CASRTGSNQPQHF
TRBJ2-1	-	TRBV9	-	TGTGCCAGCAGCTCTCCGAACAATGAGCAGTTCTTC	CASSSPNNEQFF
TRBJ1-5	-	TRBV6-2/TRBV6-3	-	TGTGCCAGCAGTCCGGACCGATTAGTGGCCCAGCATTTT	CASSPDRLVAQHF
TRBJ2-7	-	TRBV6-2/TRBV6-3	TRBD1	TGTGCCAGCAGTTACCCCCTGACAGGGGGGATCTACGAGCAGTACTTC	CASSYPLTGGIYEQYF
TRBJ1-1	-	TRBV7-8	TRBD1	TGTGCCAGCAGGGCGGGCCAGGGGGGCCTCACTGAAGCTTTCTTT	CASRAGQGGLTEAFF
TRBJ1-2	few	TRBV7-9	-	TGTGCCAGCAGCTTGGGGGCCTACTATGGCTACACCTTC	CASSLGAYYGYTF
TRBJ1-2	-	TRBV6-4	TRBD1	TGTGCCAGCAGACCGGGACAGACATACTATGGCTACACCTTC	CASRPGQTYYGYTF
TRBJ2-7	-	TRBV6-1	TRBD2	TGTGCCAGCAGTGTAGCGGGAAGCGCCTACGAGCAGTACTTC	CASSVAGSAYEQYF
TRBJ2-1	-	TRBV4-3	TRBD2	TGCGCCAGCAGCCAAGATAAACTAGCGGAGGGCGATGAGCAGTTCTTC	CASSQDKLAEGDEQFF
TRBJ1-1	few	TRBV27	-	TGTGCCAGCTCCTCGTGGTTAAAGAACACTGAAGCTTTCTTT	CASSSWLKNTEAFF
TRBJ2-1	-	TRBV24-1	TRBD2	TGTGCCACCAGTGGTATAGCGGGAGGGCGGGATGAGCAGTTCTTC	CATSGIAGGRDEQFF
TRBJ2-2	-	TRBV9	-	TGTGCCAGCAGCGGGGGACGTACGAACACCGGGGAGCTGTTTTTT	CASSGGRTNTGELFF
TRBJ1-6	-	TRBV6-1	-	TGTGCCAGCAGCCCTCTAAGCGGGTCACCCCTCCACTTT	CASSPLSGSPLHF
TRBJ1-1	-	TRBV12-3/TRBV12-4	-	TGTGCCAGCAGTCCGATCGGGGGGTCCGAAGCTTTCTTT	CASSPIGGSEAFF
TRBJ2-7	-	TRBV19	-	TGTGCCAGTAGTCACAGGGCTGTGAGGTCCGAGCAGTACTTC	CASSHRAVRSEQYF
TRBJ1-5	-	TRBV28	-	TGTGCCAGCAGTTTAGGGGGGGGCGGGAATCAGCCCCAGCATTTT	CASSLGGGGNQPQHF
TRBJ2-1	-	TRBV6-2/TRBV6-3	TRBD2	TGTGCCAGCAGCCTAAGCGGTAGCGGGAGAGGCCTTTGGCAGTTCTTC	CASSLSGSGRGLWQFF
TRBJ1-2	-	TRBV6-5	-	TGTGCCAGCAGTTACAATAACTATGGCTACACCTTC	CASSYNNYGYTF
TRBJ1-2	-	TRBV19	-	TGTGCCAGTGCCGACCTCGGGCAGCTCGGCTACACCTTC	CASADLGQLGYTF
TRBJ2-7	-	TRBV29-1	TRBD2	TGCAGCGTCCGGCCTGGGGGAGGGTCCTACGAGCAGTACTTC	CSVRPGGGSYEQYF
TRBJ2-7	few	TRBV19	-	TGTGCCAGTAGATTCTCCGGGACTCTGTACTTC	CASRFSGTLYF
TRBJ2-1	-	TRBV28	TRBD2	TGTGCCAGCAGGATGGACCTTAGCGGGGCGAAAATCAATGAGCAGTTCTTC	CASRMDLSGAKINEQFF
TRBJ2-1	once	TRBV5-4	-	TGTGCCAGCAGCCGACCTGGACTAGGGGGCTACAATGAGCAGTTCTTC	CASSRPGLGGYNEQFF
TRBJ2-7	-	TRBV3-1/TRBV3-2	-	TGTGCCAGCAGCCTCGGGGGAAGCTACGAGCAGTACTTC	CASSLGGSYEQYF
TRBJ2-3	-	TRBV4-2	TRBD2	TGTGCCAGCAGCCAAGAACACGGCGCGGGGGTCACAGATACGCAGTATTTT	CASSQEHGAGVTDTQYF